A single sample is the source of the 17 T cell receptor beta chains below, sequenced in a study of T cell changes during pregnancy in multiple sclerosis. Profiled with immunoSEQ multiplex PCR; TCRdb holds only in-frame clones, not every one. The sample gives around 48,000 clones, approximately 92% of which show up once; about 0.69% is in the top ten. This specimen was CD4+ T cells from peripheral blood mononuclear cells, taken in the third trimester of pregnancy. Source of these receptors: a female donor with multiple sclerosis, enrolled in a pregnancy study.

The DNA for the CDR3 is TGTGCCAGCAGTCTCGTCCGGACAGTGGATGAGCAGTTCTTC. This translates into CASSLVRTVDEQFF. This sequence joins TRBV28 and TRBJ2-1; D may be TRBD1 (6 bases). The CDR3 totals 14 residues. V lost 5 bases and J 8 bases, leaving 16 bases between the germline ends. Germline assignment: CDR1 MDHEN and CDR2 SYDVKM. The full variable domain, completed using reference TRBV28 and TRBJ2-1, is DVKVTQSSRYLVKRTGEKVFLECVQDMDHENMFWYRQDPGLGLRLIYFSYDVKMKEKGDIPEGYSVSREKKERFSLILESASTNQTSMYLCASSLVRTVDEQFFGPGTRLTVL.

The chain links TRBV7-9 to TRBJ1-2; weak D call: TRBD1 (6 bases). This CDR3 region has 14 residues. Per the germline V gene, CDR1 is SEHNR and CDR2 is FQNEAQ (reference sequence). V was clipped by 5 bases and J by 4 bases, with 14 bases between them. In DNA form, the CDR3 reads TGTGCCAGCAGCCCGTCGGGACAACTCTATGGCTACACCTTC. Its protein is CASSPSGQLYGYTF.

The CDR3 loop reads CASTPRGGSGTDTQYF. As DNA, the CDR3 is TGCGCCAGCACCCCCCGTGGTGGGAGCGGCACAGATACGCAGTATTTT. The gene calls are TRBV10-2 and TRBJ2-3; weak D call: TRBD2 (5 bases). Trimming took 7 bases from V and 1 from J, leaving 18 bases between them. The CDR3 loop spans 16 amino acids. Germline V gene lookup returns CDR1 WSHSY and CDR2 SAAADI.

The chain links TRBV25-1 to TRBJ2-7, with a weak D call TRBD2 (7 bases). The V gene lost 3 bases and the J gene lost 7 bases, with 16 bases spanning the gap. Germline lookup yields CDR1 MGHDK and CDR2 SYGVNS. The CDR3 has 14 amino acids. CDR3 DNA sequence: TGTGCCAGCAGTGATACAACGGGGGGCTTAGAGCAGTACTTC. Encoded protein: CASSDTTGGLEQYF.

The chain combines TRBV5-6 with TRBJ1-3; 7 bases map to TRBD1. Looked up from germline, CDR1 is SGHDT and CDR2 is YYEEEE. J gave up 3 bases and V 1 base, and 10 bases lay outside the gene matches. The CDR3 spans 17 residues. CDR3: CASSLRWTGLYGNTIYF. The CDR3 DNA reads TGTGCCAGCAGCTTGCGCTGGACAGGTCTTTATGGAAACACCATATATTTT.

The DNA of the CDR3 is TGCGCCAGCAGCCCGGGACTAGCGGGAGGTTCCCCCACAGATACGCAGTATTTT. Translation: CASSPGLAGGSPTDTQYF. This rearrangement joins TRBV5-1 to TRBJ2-3, with TRBD2 matching over 15 bases. Germline assignment: CDR1 SGHRS and CDR2 YFSETQ. The CDR3 sequence is 18 residues long. V lost 4 bases to trimming and J lost 2 bases; unmatched junction nucleotides: 8.

V and J are TRBV7-2 and TRBJ2-7; D is ambiguous. V lost 5 bases and J 4 bases, leaving 6 bases between the germline ends. The CDR3 extends over 11 amino acids. From germline, CDR1 is SGHTA and CDR2 FQGNSA. CDR3 bases: TGTGCCAGCAGCCACACATACGAGCAGTACTTC. This encodes CASSHTYEQYF.

The V and J genes are TRBV30 and TRBJ2-2, with 14 bases that match TRBD2. CDR3 size: 17 residues. Per the germline V gene, CDR1 is GTSNPN and CDR2 is SVGIG (reference sequence). V shed 2 bases and J 10 bases; nucleotides not matched to a gene: 12. In nucleotides, the CDR3 is TGTGCCTGGAGTCCATTGACTAGCGGGAGGGCCACGGCGGAGCTGTTTTTT. Protein product: CAWSPLTSGRATAELFF.

V and J are TRBV6-5 and TRBJ2-7, with unresolved D. Trimming cost V 0 bases and J 4 bases, with 13 bases left between them. The CDR3 has 15 amino acids. The germline CDR1 and CDR2 sequences are MNHEY and SVGAGI. CDR3 loop: CASSYSRGGVYEQYF. CDR3 DNA: TGTGCCAGCAGTTACTCGAGAGGCGGAGTATACGAGCAGTACTTC.

The chain recombines TRBV5-1 with TRBJ2-1, with 7 bases lining up with TRBD2. Germline CDR1 SGHRS, CDR2 YFSETQ. This CDR3 contains 15 residues. V was pared by 4 bases and J by 5 bases, with 9 bases of the junction left unmatched. This CDR3 is CASSPQTSPNNEQFF. DNA for the CDR3: TGCGCCAGCAGCCCCCAGACTAGCCCGAACAATGAGCAGTTCTTC.

CDR3 loop: CASSIGHPLNYEQYF. CDR3 coding DNA: TGTGCCAGTAGTATCGGTCACCCGCTAAACTACGAGCAGTACTTC. The genes are TRBV19 and TRBJ2-7; D not resolved. This CDR3 contains 15 residues. Germline CDR1 reads LNHDA; CDR2 reads SQIVND (reference sequence). The V gene lost 3 bases and the J gene lost 3 bases, with 15 bases spanning the gap. Full variable domain (remainder filled in from reference TRBV19 and TRBJ2-7): DGGITQSPKYLFRKEGQNVTLSCEQNLNHDAMYWYRQDPGQGLRLIYYSQIVNDFQKGDIAEGYSVSREKKESFPLTVTSAQKNPTAFYLCASSIGHPLNYEQYFGPGTRLTVT.

The chain recombines TRBV7-9 with TRBJ2-7; 7 bases are shared with TRBD1. V shed 0 bases, J shed 4 bases, and the junction held 18 bases outside the gene matches. CDR3 length equals 19 residues. CDR1 and CDR2 from the germline V gene are SEHNR and FQNEAQ (reference sequence). DNA of the CDR3: TGTGCCAGCAGCTTAGCCCGACAGGGCTCTTCTACCTTTTTTTACGAGCAGTACTTC. Protein product: CASSLARQGSSTFFYEQYF.

The chain combines TRBV7-9 with TRBJ2-1, with 9 bases that match TRBD2. CDR3 length: 17 residues. Germline V gene data show CDR1 as SEHNR and CDR2 as FQNEAQ (reference sequence). V gave up 3 bases and J gave up 1 base; unmatched junction bases: 7. This chain's CDR3 is CASSLGGRAESYNEQFF. CDR3 coding DNA: TGTGCCAGCAGCTTGGGCGGGAGGGCCGAGTCCTACAATGAGCAGTTCTTC. Drawing the rest from reference TRBV7-9 and TRBJ2-1, the complete variable domain is DTGVSQNPRHKITKRGQNVTFRCDPISEHNRLYWYRQTLGQGPEFLTYFQNEAQLEKSRLLSDRFSAERPKGSFSTLEIQRTEQGDSAMYLCASSLGGRAESYNEQFFGPGTRLTVL.

This CDR3 is CARAPVRGTEAFF. The CDR3 DNA sequence: TGTGCCCGAGCTCCGGTTCGTGGCACTGAAGCTTTCTTT. The V gene is TRBV30, the J gene TRBJ1-1; no reliable D call. Trimming removed 8 bases from V and 4 bases from J, with 17 bases in between. The CDR3 is 13 amino acids. In germline, CDR1 is GTSNPN, CDR2 SVGIG (reference sequence).

The chain recombines TRBV2 with TRBJ2-1; 7 nucleotides line up with TRBD1. Germline CDR1 reads SNHLY; CDR2 reads FYNNEI. Trimming removed 6 bases from V and 3 bases from J; junction bases left unmatched: 2. This CDR3 has 13 amino acids. In DNA, the CDR3 is TGTGCCAGCAGGGGGACAGACTACAATGAGCAGTTCTTC. Translating gives CASRGTDYNEQFF.

The V call is TRBV5-1, the J call TRBJ2-1; 8 nucleotides match TRBD1. Germline V gives CDR1 SGHRS, CDR2 YFSETQ. V gave up 7 bases and J gave up 11 bases; unmatched junction bases: 8. This CDR3 is 12 amino acids long. CDR3 nucleotides: TGCGCCAGCGCCCGGACAGGGTCGAAGCAGTTCTTC. Amino acids: CASARTGSKQFF.

The chain combines TRBV29-1 with TRBJ1-5; TRBD1 matches at 10 bases. The trim removed 7 bases at V and 6 bases at J, leaving 9 bases unmatched. Germline CDR1 and CDR2: SQVTM and ANQGSEA. The CDR3 is 14 amino acids. In DNA form, the CDR3 reads TGCAGCGCTAGCCGGGACAGGGGAGGTCAGCCCCAGCATTTT. This codes for CSASRDRGGQPQHF.